This TCR beta chain was obtained from a study of cytomegalovirus exposure and HLA in healthy donors. Comment on this clone: What it recognizes is unknown.

It was healthy bone marrow donors who served as donors. This CDR3 has 13 residues. Germline CDR1 reads LNHNV; CDR2 reads YYDKDF (reference sequence). Trimming cost V 3 bases and J 2 bases, with 5 bases left between them. The PCR made use of 60 Vbeta and 13 Jbeta primers. The data were produced by immunoSEQ multiplex PCR, yet TCRdb's version contains in-frame clones alone and is incomplete. The sample is made up of about 200,000 clones, and the top ten hold about 1% of it. Study-level results: It was taken for granted in presence/absence analyses that sequencing depth across donors was roughly uniform. Some TCR beta chains (more than 150 of them) were listed as cytomegalovirus-associated.

This chain links TRBV15 with TRBJ2-1; D is unresolved. The sequenced material came from PBMCs. This clonotype was sampled from a woman aged 30 to 39 in good health and CMV-seropositive. The CDR3 DNA reads as TGTGCCACCAGCAGGCACACCTACAATGAGCAGTTCTTC. It translates to CATSRHTYNEQFF. Using reference TRBV15 and TRBJ2-1 for the parts outside the CDR3, the full variable domain is DAMVIQNPRYQVTQFGKPVTLSCSQTLNHNVMYWYQQKSSQAPKLLFHYYDKDFNNEADTPDNFQSRRPNTSFCFLDIRSPGLGDTAMYLCATSRHTYNEQFFGPGTRLTVL.